This TCR beta chain derives from a study of cytomegalovirus exposure and HLA in healthy donors. The study's findings and limits: Later analysis showed most CMV-associated TCR beta chains appearing HLA-restricted.

Germline assignment: CDR1 MNHEY and CDR2 SMNVEV (reference sequence). V was shortened by 5 bases and J by 2 bases, with 13 bases between the two germline ends. The CDR3 loop spans 15 amino acids. Primers: 60 Vbeta forward and 13 Jbeta reverse. The table came from immunoSEQ multiplex PCR; TCRdb's copy has only in-frame clones and leaves some out. The sample contains about 130,000 clones, about 68% of which appear only once. With respect to this clone: What it binds is not known.

The V and J genes are TRBV27 and TRBJ2-1; D might be TRBD2 (6 bases). This receptor was obtained from a human donor in good health. The sequencing input was PBMCs. CDR3 in DNA: TGTGCCAGCAGTCAACAGCCGGGGGCCTACAATGAGCAGTTCTTC. Encoded protein: CASSQQPGAYNEQFF.